What follows are 19 T cell receptor beta chains derived from one specimen sequenced in a study of control samples from healthy donors and cancer patients. Assay: immunoSEQ multiplex PCR; the TCRdb copy retains only in-frame clones and omits some. The repertoire has around 20,000 clones, roughly 80% of them found once; the top ten carry around 26%. The sequencing sample was made of PBMCs. These receptors originate from an elderly man with head and neck cancer.

The gene calls are TRBV7-8 and TRBJ2-4; unclear D gene. The CDR3 is made up of 12 amino acids. Germline CDR1 and CDR2: SGHVS and FQNEAQ. The ends were cut back, 3 bases at V and 5 bases at J, with 5 bases in the middle. The CDR3 here is CASSFLQNIQYF. For the CDR3, the DNA is TGTGCCAGCAGCTTTCTCCAAAACATTCAGTACTTC.

The chain couples TRBV12-3 or TRBV12-4 to TRBJ2-5, with TRBD1 as a possible D gene (5 bases). The ends were cut back, 1 base at V and 5 bases at J, with 8 bases in the middle. CDR3 length equals 13 residues. The CDR3 loop is CASSLVGVETQYF. The CDR3 DNA sequence: TGTGCCAGCAGTTTAGTAGGGGTGGAGACCCAGTACTTC.

This sequence joins TRBV30 and TRBJ2-3; tentative D call: TRBD2 (5 bases). The CDR3 consists of 14 residues. Trimming took off 2 bases at V and 3 bases at J, with 12 bases between the two ends. CDR1 is GTSNPN, CDR2 SVGIG, per germline (reference sequence). The CDR3 is CAWSRTLATDTQYF. As DNA, the CDR3 is TGTGCCTGGAGTAGGACTCTAGCAACAGATACGCAGTATTTT.

V is TRBV7-9 and J is TRBJ1-1; D is possibly TRBD1 (5 bases). Deletions cut 3 bases from V and 2 bases from J, with 10 bases between. This CDR3 comprises 14 residues. Per the germline V gene, CDR1 is SEHNR and CDR2 is FQNEAQ (reference sequence). The CDR3 nucleotides read TGTGCCAGCAGCTTGATGAGGGGAAACACTGAAGCTTTCTTT. Protein sequence: CASSLMRGNTEAFF.

The genes are TRBV7-2 and TRBJ1-2; TRBD1 matches 7 bases. The CDR3 has 15 amino acids. Unmatched junction bases numbered 2, after V lost 1 base and J lost 0 bases. CDR1 is SGHTA and CDR2 is FQGNSA in the germline V gene. CDR3 in amino acids: CASSLVGQANYGYTF. The DNA for the CDR3 is TGTGCCAGCAGCTTAGTAGGACAGGCTAACTATGGCTACACCTTC.

The V gene is TRBV27, the J gene TRBJ2-1; D unclear. The V end lost 2 bases, the J end lost 3 bases, and 5 bases lay between the germline ends. The germline CDR1 and CDR2 sequences are MNHEY and SMNVEV (reference sequence). This CDR3 region has 13 residues. CDR3 coding DNA: TGTGCCAGCAGTTTAAATAACTACAATGAGCAGTTCTTC. Amino acids: CASSLNNYNEQFF.

This chain uses TRBV24-1 with TRBJ2-3, with 10 positions matching TRBD2. Germline CDR1 KGHDR, CDR2 SFDVKD. After removal of 10 bases from V and 3 bases from J, the junction contained 3 bases not matched to a gene. The CDR3 totals 13 residues. The CDR3 nucleotides are TGTGCCACTCAGCGGGGGGGGACAGATACGCAGTATTTT. This codes for CATQRGGTDTQYF.

The chain is built from TRBV24-1 and TRBJ1-2; unclear D gene. This CDR3 is built from 14 residues. Trimming pared 2 bases from V and 4 bases from J, leaving 10 bases between. Germline assignment: CDR1 KGHDR and CDR2 SFDVKD. DNA for the CDR3: TGTGCCACCAGTGATTCGGACGGAACCTATGGCTACACCTTC. Protein sequence: CATSDSDGTYGYTF.

By its share, this clone is medium-sized. The CDR3 is CASSHRDRANEQFF. CDR3 nucleotides: TGTGCCAGCAGCCATCGGGACCGCGCGAATGAGCAGTTCTTC. The chain recombines TRBV11-3 with TRBJ2-1; D tentatively fits TRBD1 or TRBD2 (5 bases each). CDR3 size: 14 residues. The germline CDR1 and CDR2 sequences are SGHNT and YENEEA. V lost 5 bases and J 7 bases, leaving 15 bases between the germline ends.

The CDR3: CASSLEVWLAGGPTYNEQFF. The DNA of the CDR3 is TGTGCCAGCAGCTTAGAAGTTTGGCTAGCGGGAGGGCCAACCTACAATGAGCAGTTCTTC. V is TRBV11-2 and J is TRBJ2-1; 12 nucleotides match TRBD2. The CDR3 loop spans 20 amino acids. Losses at the gene ends were 0 bases for V and 2 bases for J; bases not matched to a gene: 11. Per the germline V gene, CDR1 is SGHAT and CDR2 is FQNNGV.

The gene calls are TRBV10-3 and TRBJ2-7; D may be TRBD1 (7 bases). V lost 3 bases and J lost 7, with 10 bases in between. Germline V gene data show CDR1 as ENHRY and CDR2 as SYGVKD. This CDR3 comprises 12 residues. CDR3 sequence (DNA): TGTGCCATCAGTGACAGGGGGGAAGAGCAGTACTTC. Translation gives CAISDRGEEQYF.

A few counts support this clone. The J gene is TRBJ1-5, the V gene TRBV4-1, with unresolved D. The CDR3 extends over 16 amino acids. Trimming cost V 0 bases and J 7 bases, with 16 bases left between them. Germline CDR1 is MGHRA and CDR2 is YSYEKL. CDR3 sequence (DNA): TGCGCCAGCAGCCAAGATTTGACCTCTTCGGGGCAGCCCCAGCATTTT. Its protein product is CASSQDLTSSGQPQHF.

This chain uses TRBV10-1 with TRBJ1-1; TRBD1 matches 8 bases. Per germline, CDR1 WNHNN and CDR2 SYGVQD (reference sequence). The CDR3 consists of 16 residues. With V trimmed by 9 bases and J by 1 base, 13 bases remained unmatched. Here the CDR3 reads CARLSRGRLSNTEAFF. In DNA form, the CDR3 reads TGCGCCAGGCTCTCCAGGGGGCGTCTTTCGAACACTGAAGCTTTCTTT.

V gene TRBV7-9 combines with J gene TRBJ2-3, with D tentatively TRBD1 (6 bases). This CDR3 has 13 amino acids. The germline V and J ends were trimmed by 6 bases and 4 bases, with 11 bases remaining between them. CDR1 and CDR2 (germline): SEHNR, FQNEAQ (reference sequence). Here the CDR3 reads CASSSRGPDTQYF. CDR3 nucleotide sequence: TGTGCCAGCAGTTCCAGGGGACCAGATACGCAGTATTTT.

The V and J genes are TRBV5-1 and TRBJ1-4; no reliable D call. Deletions cut 0 bases from V and 4 bases from J, with 7 bases between. This CDR3 comprises 14 residues. Germline assignment: CDR1 SGHRS and CDR2 YFSETQ. The CDR3 DNA reads TGCGCCAGCAGCTTGGTTGAGGGTAATGAAAAACTGTTTTTT. Its translation is CASSLVEGNEKLFF.

V usage is TRBV6-5 and J usage is TRBJ2-7; 8 bases fit TRBD1. The junction had 8 bases not matched to a gene; V was cut back by 6 bases and J by 4 bases. This CDR3 has 14 amino acids. CDR1 is MNHEY, CDR2 SVGAGI, per germline. The CDR3 bases are TGTGCCAGCAGCTTACAGGGGGTCGGATACGAGCAGTACTTC. Its translation is CASSLQGVGYEQYF.

The chain links TRBV29-1 to TRBJ2-1; 7 bases fit TRBD1. The CDR3 loop spans 14 amino acids. Germline trimming cut 7 bases from V and 1 base from J; bases unmatched to any gene: 7. Germline CDR1 is SQVTM and CDR2 is ANQGSEA. The CDR3 here is CSAPATGSYNEQFF. The CDR3 DNA reads TGCAGCGCCCCCGCGACAGGGTCCTACAATGAGCAGTTCTTC.

The rearrangement links TRBV7-2 to TRBJ2-3, with D uncertain. In germline, CDR1 is SGHTA, CDR2 FQGNSA. The length of the CDR3 is 12 residues. V gave up 6 bases and J gave up 2 bases, with 6 bases separating them. The chain's CDR3 is CASRPLTDTQYF. The CDR3 nucleotides read TGTGCCAGCAGGCCACTCACAGATACGCAGTATTTT.

The chain uses TRBV13 and TRBJ1-3, with a possible D match to TRBD1 (5 bases). Trimming removed 3 bases at V and 3 bases at J, with 9 bases between. Germline V gene sequence: CDR1 PRHDT, CDR2 FYEKMQ (reference sequence). This CDR3 has 14 amino acids. This chain's CDR3 is CASSLGGNGNTIYF. The CDR3 DNA reads TGTGCCAGCAGCTTGGGGGGTAATGGAAACACCATATATTTT.